This T cell receptor (beta chain) comes out of a study of cytomegalovirus exposure and HLA in healthy donors. The PCR ran on 60 Vbeta and 13 Jbeta primers. The data were produced by immunoSEQ multiplex PCR, yet TCRdb's version contains in-frame clones alone and is incomplete. Of 200,000 to 250,000 clones in the sample, around 78% were seen once. The CDR3 runs to 13 residues. Germline CDR1 reads MNHNS; CDR2 reads SASEGT. V was pared by 5 bases and J by 3 bases, with 8 bases between. The sequence was collected from a boy younger than 18 in good health and CMV-seronegative. The V call is TRBV6-1, the J call TRBJ1-5, with D perhaps TRBD1 (5 bases). Sequenced material: PBMCs. CDR3 loop: CASSIQDNQPQHF. DNA for the CDR3: TGTGCCAGCAGTATACAGGACAATCAGCCCCAGCATTTT.